Listed below are T cell receptor beta chains from one sample, sequenced in a study of cytomegalovirus exposure and HLA in healthy donors. Method: immunoSEQ multiplex PCR; TCRdb's copy keeps in-frame clones and lacks some. The sample has some 170,000 clones, 77% seen once; the top ten hold around 3.4%. What was sequenced was PBMCs. The receptors here all came from a man aged 25 to 40 in good health and CMV-seropositive. Each CDR3 is given with its conserved first and last residue. Each record gives: CDR3 protein, CDR3 DNA, clone size, J gene, V gene, D gene. The D gene is left open where the match is weak. Clone size is not always given. Where it is, it says once, few, many or a class for expanded clones.

cdr3_aa: CASSIGGYGRGGEQETQYF
cdr3_nt: TGTGCCAGTAGTATAGGGGGCTATGGGCGGGGGGGCGAACAAGAGACCCAGTACTTC
clone_size: .
j_call: TRBJ2-5
v_call: TRBV19
d_call: TRBD2

cdr3_aa: CASSLETGADTQYF
cdr3_nt: TGCGCCAGCAGCTTGGAGACAGGGGCAGATACGCAGTATTTT
clone_size: .
j_call: TRBJ2-3
v_call: TRBV5-1
d_call: TRBD1

cdr3_aa: CAWRWGRETQYF
cdr3_nt: TGTGCCTGGAGGTGGGGCCGGGAGACCCAGTACTTC
clone_size: .
j_call: TRBJ2-5
v_call: TRBV30
d_call: .

cdr3_aa: CASSFGSNGANVLTF
cdr3_nt: TGTGCCAGCAGCTTCGGTAGCAACGGGGCCAACGTCCTGACTTTC
clone_size: .
j_call: TRBJ2-6
v_call: TRBV7-9
d_call: .

cdr3_aa: CASSIQTAGEAFF
cdr3_nt: TGTGCCAGTAGTATTCAGACAGCTGGTGAAGCTTTCTTT
clone_size: few
j_call: TRBJ1-1
v_call: TRBV19
d_call: .

cdr3_aa: CASSLGADNQPQHF
cdr3_nt: TGTGCCAGCAGCTTAGGGGCAGACAATCAGCCCCAGCATTTT
clone_size: few
j_call: TRBJ1-5
v_call: TRBV7-9
d_call: .

cdr3_aa: CASSQDRGSGNTIYF
cdr3_nt: TGCGCCAGCAGCCAAGATCGGGGGAGTGGAAACACCATATATTTT
clone_size: .
j_call: TRBJ1-3
v_call: TRBV4-1
d_call: .

cdr3_aa: CASSQDGGEETQYF
cdr3_nt: TGCGCCAGCAGCCAAGATGGGGGGGAGGAGACCCAGTACTTC
clone_size: once
j_call: TRBJ2-5
v_call: TRBV4-1
d_call: TRBD2

cdr3_aa: CASSVDMTGAYEQYF
cdr3_nt: TGTGCCAGCAGCGTAGATATGACAGGTGCCTACGAGCAGTACTTC
clone_size: .
j_call: TRBJ2-7
v_call: TRBV9
d_call: .

cdr3_aa: CANKRSGGTDTQYF
cdr3_nt: TGTGCCAACAAGAGATCAGGGGGCACGGATACGCAGTATTTT
clone_size: .
j_call: TRBJ2-3
v_call: TRBV6-1
d_call: TRBD1

cdr3_aa: CASSLTVYNEQFF
cdr3_nt: TGTGCCAGCAGCTTAACGGTATACAATGAGCAGTTCTTC
clone_size: .
j_call: TRBJ2-1
v_call: TRBV11-2
d_call: .

cdr3_aa: CASSPGRGAGPGETQYF
cdr3_nt: TGCGCCAGCTCCCCCGGGCGGGGGGCAGGCCCAGGGGAGACCCAGTACTTC
clone_size: .
j_call: TRBJ2-5
v_call: TRBV5-1
d_call: TRBD2

cdr3_aa: CASSDGTGADTQYF
cdr3_nt: TGTGCCAGCAGTGACGGCACAGGGGCAGATACGCAGTATTTT
clone_size: .
j_call: TRBJ2-3
v_call: TRBV6-4
d_call: TRBD1

cdr3_aa: CATSRDPGLDTEAFF
cdr3_nt: TGTGCCACCAGCAGAGATCCAGGTCTGGACACTGAAGCTTTCTTT
clone_size: once
j_call: TRBJ1-1
v_call: TRBV15
d_call: .

cdr3_aa: CASSVETGWGETQYF
cdr3_nt: TGTGCCAGCAGCGTAGAGACAGGGTGGGGAGAGACCCAGTACTTC
clone_size: once
j_call: TRBJ2-5
v_call: TRBV9
d_call: TRBD1

cdr3_aa: CASSLGVDYGYTF
cdr3_nt: TGTGCCAGCAGTCTAGGGGTAGACTATGGCTACACCTTC
clone_size: few
j_call: TRBJ1-2
v_call: TRBV6-5
d_call: .

cdr3_aa: CASSLPQGYEQYF
cdr3_nt: TGTGCCAGCAGTTTACCACAGGGCTACGAGCAGTACTTC
clone_size: .
j_call: TRBJ2-7
v_call: TRBV28
d_call: .

cdr3_aa: CASSLGGGNTGELFF
cdr3_nt: TGCGCCAGCAGCTTAGGCGGGGGCAACACCGGGGAGCTGTTTTTT
clone_size: .
j_call: TRBJ2-2
v_call: TRBV5-1
d_call: .

cdr3_aa: CAWSYSGGAIDTQYF
cdr3_nt: TGTGCCTGGAGTTATAGCGGGGGGGCCATAGATACGCAGTATTTT
clone_size: once
j_call: TRBJ2-3
v_call: TRBV30
d_call: TRBD2

cdr3_aa: CASSRGGANTGELFF
cdr3_nt: TGTGCCAGCAGTCGGGGGGGCGCGAACACCGGGGAGCTGTTTTTT
clone_size: .
j_call: TRBJ2-2
v_call: TRBV6-5
d_call: TRBD2

cdr3_aa: CASSSRQHYNEQFF
cdr3_nt: TGTGCCAGCAGTTCTAGGCAACACTACAATGAGCAGTTCTTC
clone_size: .
j_call: TRBJ2-1
v_call: TRBV28
d_call: .

cdr3_aa: CASSDFGGGSTDTQYF
cdr3_nt: TGTGCCAGCAGTGACTTTGGCGGGGGAAGCACAGATACGCAGTATTTT
clone_size: .
j_call: TRBJ2-3
v_call: TRBV6-4
d_call: TRBD2

cdr3_aa: CATSRDRGSSAEQYF
cdr3_nt: TGTGCCACCAGCAGGGACAGGGGAAGTTCCGCCGAGCAGTACTTC
clone_size: .
j_call: TRBJ2-7
v_call: TRBV15
d_call: TRBD1

cdr3_aa: CASSVGTGVGETQYF
cdr3_nt: TGTGCCAGCAGCGTGGGGACAGGGGTCGGCGAGACCCAGTACTTC
clone_size: .
j_call: TRBJ2-5
v_call: TRBV9
d_call: TRBD1